The 30 T cell receptor beta chains presented below share a single source sample, sequenced in a study of blood T cell repertoires in COVID-19. Sequenced by immunoSEQ multiplex PCR; TCRdb stores in-frame clones only, minus some. The table shows 150,000 to 200,000 clones, with just under 90% occurring only once. Sequenced: peripheral blood. The receptors originated from a woman between 65 and 79 years old with COVID-19, enrolled during active disease.

This sequence joins TRBV5-4 and TRBJ2-7; 7 nucleotides align to TRBD1. V shed 0 bases and J 3 bases; nucleotides not matched to a gene: 6. The V gene's germline CDR1 is SGHNT and CDR2 YYREEE (reference sequence). The CDR3 length is 15 residues. The CDR3 DNA follows: TGTGCCAGCAGCTTGGACCAAGGGGGCAACTACGAGCAGTACTTC. Amino acid sequence: CASSLDQGGNYEQYF. Together with reference TRBV5-4 and TRBJ2-7, the CDR3 gives the full variable domain: ETGVTQSPTHLIKTRGQQVTLRCSSQSGHNTVSWYQQALGQGPQFIFQYYREEENGRGNFPPRFSGLQFPNYSSELNVNALELDDSALYLCASSLDQGGNYEQYFGPGTRLTVT.

The rearrangement uses TRBV7-2 and TRBJ1-2; TRBD1 matches 11 bases. The V and J ends lost 1 base and 6 bases, in that order; junction bases with no gene match: 1. The CDR3 is made up of 14 amino acids. Per germline, CDR1 SGHTA and CDR2 FQGNSA. The CDR3 reads CASSLEDRGHGYTF. CDR3 in DNA: TGTGCCAGCAGCTTAGAGGACAGGGGGCATGGCTACACCTTC. Full variable domain (remainder filled in from reference TRBV7-2 and TRBJ1-2): GAGVSQSPSNKVTEKGKDVELRCDPISGHTALYWYRQSLGQGLEFLIYFQGNSAPDKSGLPSDRFSAERTGGSVSTLTIQRTQQEDSAVYLCASSLEDRGHGYTFGSGTRLTVV.

This clone was recorded only once. The chain is built from TRBV5-8 and TRBJ1-5, with D possibly TRBD1 on 5 matching bases. The CDR3 is 14 amino acids. CDR1 and CDR2 (germline): SGHTS, YDEGEE. Trimming stripped 2 bases from V and 3 bases from J, with 9 bases between. Here the CDR3 DNA reads TGTGCCAGCAGCTTTTCAGGGTACAATCAGCCCCAGCATTTT. It is translated as CASSFSGYNQPQHF.

V usage is TRBV7-2 and J usage is TRBJ2-5; 10 bases map to TRBD2. CDR1 SGHTA and CDR2 FQGNSA come from the germline V gene. The CDR3 loop spans 15 amino acids. With V trimmed by 2 bases and J by 3 bases, 3 bases remained unmatched. The CDR3 sequence: CASSLSGLAKETQYF. The CDR3 DNA sequence: TGTGCCAGCAGCTTATCGGGACTAGCGAAAGAGACCCAGTACTTC.

The chain carries TRBV7-9 and TRBJ2-7; possibly TRBD1 for D (6 bases). Germline CDR1 reads SEHNR; CDR2 reads FQNEAQ (reference sequence). This CDR3 contains 12 residues. V shed 6 bases and J shed 4 bases, with 10 bases lying between them. CDR3 in amino acids: CASSRTGYEQYF. The CDR3 DNA sequence: TGTGCCAGCAGTCGAACAGGGTACGAGCAGTACTTC.

This chain uses TRBV19 with TRBJ1-5; 9 bases agree with TRBD1. CDR3 length equals 15 residues. In germline, CDR1 is LNHDA, CDR2 SQIVND (reference sequence). V dropped 6 bases and J dropped 4; count of bases not matched to a gene: 7. This chain's CDR3 is CASSTTDRGNQPQHF. Written as DNA, the CDR3 is TGTGCCAGTAGCACTACGGACAGGGGTAATCAGCCCCAGCATTTT. The full variable domain, completed using reference TRBV19 and TRBJ1-5, is DGGITQSPKYLFRKEGQNVTLSCEQNLNHDAMYWYRQDPGQGLRLIYYSQIVNDFQKGDIAEGYSVSREKKESFPLTVTSAQKNPTAFYLCASSTTDRGNQPQHFGDGTRLSIL.

This chain links TRBV7-8 with TRBJ2-7; 8 bases are shared with TRBD1. The CDR3 has 16 amino acids. V lost 8 bases and J lost 1; bases outside the gene matches: 13. Germline V CDR1 and CDR2: SGHVS, FQNEAQ. The CDR3: CASSPDRAPFSYEQYF. The CDR3 nucleotides are TGTGCCAGCTCCCCGGACAGGGCCCCTTTTTCCTACGAGCAGTACTTC.

The chain uses TRBV11-3 and TRBJ2-1, with 7 nucleotides matching TRBD2. CDR1 is SGHNT and CDR2 is YENEEA in the germline V gene. Trimming cost V 4 bases and J 4 bases; bases outside gene matches: 4. The CDR3 runs to 14 residues. CDR3: CASSSLALYNEQFF. The CDR3 bases are TGTGCCAGCAGCTCACTAGCGTTATACAATGAGCAGTTCTTC.

The chain has TRBV5-1 and TRBJ2-1; unclear D gene. CDR3 length: 13 amino acids. In germline, CDR1 is SGHRS, CDR2 YFSETQ. Deletions cut 0 bases from V and 5 bases from J, with 6 bases between. CDR3 nucleotides: TGCGCCAGCAGCTTGGCTGCGGACAATGAGCAGTTCTTC. This gives the protein CASSLAADNEQFF.

This chain uses TRBV19 with TRBJ1-1, with D perhaps matching TRBD1 (5 bases). V was pared by 4 bases and J by 0 bases, with 9 bases between. Germline CDR1 is LNHDA and CDR2 is SQIVND (reference sequence). The CDR3 contains 14 residues. CDR3 residues: CASSRGVMNTEAFF. CDR3 in DNA: TGTGCCAGTAGTAGGGGGGTCATGAACACTGAAGCTTTCTTT.

The V call is TRBV28, the J call TRBJ2-3; 7 bases match TRBD2. J gave up 1 base and V 7 bases, and 26 bases lay outside the gene matches. CDR3 length: 21 residues. CDR1 and CDR2 from the germline V gene are MDHEN and SYDVKM. CDR3 residues: CASTLAKKRCGRVEGTDTQYF. Here the CDR3 DNA reads TGTGCCAGCACGTTGGCGAAGAAAAGGTGCGGGAGAGTCGAAGGCACAGATACGCAGTATTTT. Full variable domain (outside the CDR3, taken from reference TRBV28 and TRBJ2-3): DVKVTQSSRYLVKRTGEKVFLECVQDMDHENMFWYRQDPGLGLRLIYFSYDVKMKEKGDIPEGYSVSREKKERFSLILESASTNQTSMYLCASTLAKKRCGRVEGTDTQYFGPGTRLTVL.

The rearrangement uses TRBV5-4 and TRBJ1-1; possible D gene TRBD1, 5 bases. The CDR3 loop spans 16 amino acids. V was shortened by 0 bases and J by 4 bases, with 16 bases between the two germline ends. From germline, CDR1 is SGHNT and CDR2 YYREEE (reference sequence). CDR3 residues: CASSLAGRQTLTEAFF. CDR3 in DNA: TGTGCCAGCAGCTTGGCAGGGCGGCAGACTCTCACTGAAGCTTTCTTT.

This CDR3 reads CASSYNTRAENEAFF. In DNA, the CDR3 is TGTGCCAGCAGTTACAATACCAGGGCTGAAAATGAAGCTTTCTTT. The rearrangement uses TRBV6-6 and TRBJ1-1, with D possibly matching TRBD1 (5 bases). The CDR3 consists of 15 residues. Trimming took 2 bases from V and 7 from J, leaving 17 bases between them. Germline V gene data show CDR1 as MNHNY and CDR2 as SVGAGI (reference sequence).

J is TRBJ2-5 and V is TRBV6-6, with unresolved D. V was clipped by 2 bases and J by 0 bases, with 4 bases between them. CDR3 length: 13 residues. Germline CDR1 and CDR2: MNHNY and SVGAGI (reference sequence). Here the CDR3 reads CASSYRYQETQYF. CDR3 bases: TGTGCCAGCAGTTACCGTTACCAAGAGACCCAGTACTTC.

The rearrangement links TRBV5-1 to TRBJ2-3, with D possibly TRBD1 on 7 matching bases. Germline CDR1 and CDR2: SGHRS and YFSETQ. The V gene lost 0 bases and the J gene lost 8 bases, with 13 bases spanning the gap. The CDR3 runs to 14 residues. In DNA, the CDR3 is TGCGCCAGCAGCTTGGGCTCCCAGGGGGGTACGCAGTATTTT. Protein: CASSLGSQGGTQYF.

The V call is TRBV7-8, the J call TRBJ1-5; the match to TRBD1 covers 7 bases. CDR3 size: 14 residues. CDR1 and CDR2 (germline): SGHVS, FQNEAQ. J gave up 4 bases and V 5 bases, and 5 bases lay outside the gene matches. Written as DNA, the CDR3 is TGTGCCAGCAGCCCTGGGACAGATAATCAGCCCCAGCATTTT. Its protein is CASSPGTDNQPQHF.

This chain uses TRBV2 with TRBJ2-2; the match to TRBD2 covers 9 bases. The CDR3 length is 17 residues. Germline V gene sequence: CDR1 SNHLY, CDR2 FYNNEI. Germline trimming cut 6 bases from V and 4 bases from J; bases unmatched to any gene: 12. The CDR3 DNA sequence: TGTGCCAGCAGGCTCCGGACTAGCGAGAGAAGCACCGGGGAGCTGTTTTTT. Its translation is CASRLRTSERSTGELFF.

The genes are TRBV7-9 and TRBJ2-5; TRBD1 matches at 10 bases. Per the germline V gene, CDR1 is SEHNR and CDR2 is FQNEAQ (reference sequence). CDR3 length: 15 amino acids. The junction had 6 bases not matched to a gene; V was cut back by 4 bases and J by 4 bases. CDR3: CASSWGQGSGETQYF. The CDR3 DNA reads as TGTGCCAGCAGCTGGGGACAGGGGTCGGGAGAGACCCAGTACTTC. The variable domain in full, with the rest retrieved from reference TRBV7-9 and TRBJ2-5, is DTGVSQNPRHKITKRGQNVTFRCDPISEHNRLYWYRQTLGQGPEFLTYFQNEAQLEKSRLLSDRFSAERPKGSFSTLEIQRTEQGDSAMYLCASSWGQGSGETQYFGPGTRLLVL.

The chain has TRBV28 and TRBJ2-7; 7 bases are shared with TRBD1. The CDR3 totals 14 residues. After removal of 8 bases from V and 2 bases from J, the junction contained 9 bases not matched to a gene. Germline-derived CDR1 and CDR2 are MDHEN and SYDVKM. Here the CDR3 reads CASEKWDSPYEQYF. The DNA of the CDR3 is TGTGCCAGCGAAAAATGGGACAGTCCCTACGAGCAGTACTTC.

The rearrangement joins TRBV5-1 to TRBJ2-7; TRBD1 matches at 8 bases. The germline CDR1 and CDR2 sequences are SGHRS and YFSETQ. The CDR3 length is 15 residues. Trimming removed 2 bases from V and 0 bases from J; junction bases left unmatched: 4. The CDR3 DNA is TGCGCCAGCAGCTTCCGGACAGGGAACTCCTACGAGCAGTACTTC. This gives the protein CASSFRTGNSYEQYF.

The chain joins TRBV5-1 to TRBJ2-2; 10 bases match TRBD1. The trim removed 3 bases at V and 6 bases at J, leaving 8 bases unmatched. This CDR3 is built from 16 residues. Looked up from germline, CDR1 is SGHRS and CDR2 is YFSETQ. The CDR3 DNA sequence: TGCGCCAGCAGCTGGTCCCGGGACAGGGGTGCCGGGGAGCTGTTTTTT. Protein: CASSWSRDRGAGELFF.

This rearrangement joins TRBV6-1 to TRBJ2-1; D unclear. CDR1 MNHNS and CDR2 SASEGT come from the germline V gene. Trimming shortened V by 4 bases and J by 3 bases, and 16 bases separated the two germline ends. There are 16 residues in the CDR3. CDR3 DNA: TGTGCCAGCAGTGCGAGTATGGCGGAAATCTACAATGAGCAGTTCTTC. Translation gives CASSASMAEIYNEQFF.

The chain links TRBV28 to TRBJ1-2, with D possibly being TRBD1 (6 bases). The CDR3 is 14 residues long. V dropped 1 base and J dropped 8 bases, with 14 bases sitting between them. Germline V CDR1 and CDR2: MDHEN, SYDVKM. The CDR3 loop reads CASSLLAGERGYTF. The CDR3 DNA is TGTGCCAGCAGTTTATTAGCAGGGGAGAGGGGCTACACCTTC.

The chain uses TRBV5-1 and TRBJ1-2, with 7 bases aligning to TRBD1. This CDR3 has 12 residues. From germline, CDR1 is SGHRS and CDR2 YFSETQ. J gave up 2 bases and V 7 bases, and 2 bases lay outside the gene matches. CDR3 DNA: TGCGCCAGCGGGGACAGCAACTATGGCTACACCTTC. Residues: CASGDSNYGYTF.

This chain connects TRBV4-1 to TRBJ2-1; TRBD2 agrees at 13 bases. CDR1 and CDR2 from the germline V gene are MGHRA and YSYEKL. The CDR3 extends over 15 amino acids. V lost 5 bases to trimming and J lost 6 bases; unmatched junction nucleotides: 4. The CDR3 nucleotides read TGCGCCAGCAGCTTGGGACTAGCGGGACCCAATGAGCAGTTCTTC. This sequence encodes CASSLGLAGPNEQFF.

The genes are TRBV15 and TRBJ1-4, with TRBD1 as a possible D gene (5 bases). Germline V gene sequence: CDR1 LNHNV, CDR2 YYDKDF (reference sequence). This CDR3 comprises 16 residues. V shed 1 base and J shed 8 bases, with 17 bases lying between them. The CDR3 loop is CATSRAGSGGGEKLFF. CDR3 bases: TGTGCCACCAGCAGAGCCGGCTCGGGCGGGGGGGAAAAACTGTTTTTT.

The chain carries TRBV7-6 and TRBJ2-3, with D maybe TRBD1 (7 bases). The CDR3 contains 16 residues. Germline-derived CDR1 and CDR2 are SGHVS and FNYEAQ. V was trimmed by 4 bases and J by 5 bases, leaving 19 bases between them. CDR3 nucleotide sequence: TGTGCCAGCAGCTCGCGGAGGGGGCAGAGTGGAGATACGCAGTATTTT. This encodes CASSSRRGQSGDTQYF.

J is TRBJ2-4 and V is TRBV4-1, with D possibly matching TRBD2 (6 bases). V lost 6 bases and J 1 base, leaving 16 bases between the germline ends. The CDR3 length is 16 residues. The germline V gene has CDR1 MGHRA and CDR2 YSYEKL. CDR3: CASRMGGEGAKNIQYF. For the CDR3, the DNA is TGCGCCAGCAGAATGGGCGGGGAAGGGGCCAAAAACATTCAGTACTTC.

This rearrangement joins TRBV6-5 to TRBJ1-2; the D gene is possibly TRBD1 (6 bases). Germline V gives CDR1 MNHEY, CDR2 SVGAGI. Trimming took 0 bases from V and 8 from J, leaving 13 bases between them. There are 14 residues in the CDR3. CDR3 bases: TGTGCCAGCAGTTACTCTTCCAGGGGAGACGGCTACACCTTC. Encoded protein: CASSYSSRGDGYTF.

The rearrangement links TRBV6-2 or TRBV6-3 to TRBJ2-7; D not resolved. V shed 5 bases and J shed 3 bases, with 14 bases lying between them. Per germline, CDR1 MNHEY and CDR2 SVGEGT. The CDR3 runs 14 residues. The CDR3 protein is CASSRWALDYEQYF. The DNA of the CDR3 is TGTGCCAGCAGTCGATGGGCCTTAGACTACGAGCAGTACTTC.